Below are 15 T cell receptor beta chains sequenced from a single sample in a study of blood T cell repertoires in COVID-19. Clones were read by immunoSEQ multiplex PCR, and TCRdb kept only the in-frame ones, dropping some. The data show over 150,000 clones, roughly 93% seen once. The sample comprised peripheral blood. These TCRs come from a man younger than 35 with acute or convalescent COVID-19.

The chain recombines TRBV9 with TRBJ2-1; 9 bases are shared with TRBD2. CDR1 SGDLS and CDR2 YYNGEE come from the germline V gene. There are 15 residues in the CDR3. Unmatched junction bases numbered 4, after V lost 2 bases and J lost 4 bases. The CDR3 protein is CASSVATSGYNEQFF. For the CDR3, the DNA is TGTGCCAGCAGCGTTGCGACTAGCGGTTACAATGAGCAGTTCTTC.

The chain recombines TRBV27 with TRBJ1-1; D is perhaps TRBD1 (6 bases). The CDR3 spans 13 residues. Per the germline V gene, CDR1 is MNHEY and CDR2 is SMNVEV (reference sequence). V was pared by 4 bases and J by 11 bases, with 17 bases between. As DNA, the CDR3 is TGTGCCAGCAGTTCAGGGGCCCGCCATAGGGCTTTCTTT. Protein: CASSSGARHRAFF.

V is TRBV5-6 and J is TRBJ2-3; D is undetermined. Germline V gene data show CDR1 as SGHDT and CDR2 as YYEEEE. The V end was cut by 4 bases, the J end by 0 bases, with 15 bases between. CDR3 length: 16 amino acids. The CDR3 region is CASSPYVQRSTDTQYF. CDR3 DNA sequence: TGTGCCAGCAGCCCATACGTCCAGAGGAGCACAGATACGCAGTATTTT.

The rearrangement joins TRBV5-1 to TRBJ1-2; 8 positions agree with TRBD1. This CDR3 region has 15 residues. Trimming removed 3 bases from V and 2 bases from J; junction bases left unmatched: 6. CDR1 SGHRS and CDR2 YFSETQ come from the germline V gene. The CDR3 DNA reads TGCGCCAGCAGCTCAGGGGGCTTTAGGAACTATGGCTACACCTTC. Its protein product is CASSSGGFRNYGYTF.

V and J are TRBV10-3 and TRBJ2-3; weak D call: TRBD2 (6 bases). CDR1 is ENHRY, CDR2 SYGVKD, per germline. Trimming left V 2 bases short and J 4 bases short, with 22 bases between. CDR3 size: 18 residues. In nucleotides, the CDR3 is TGTGCCATCAGTGAGAGCTTTTCCGCGACTAGGGACGCAGATACGCAGTATTTT. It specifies CAISESFSATRDADTQYF.

The CDR3: CSASEVESGGRGEQYF. CDR3 coding DNA: TGCAGTGCTAGTGAGGTCGAGTCGGGAGGGCGGGGCGAGCAGTACTTC. The chain couples TRBV20-1 to TRBJ2-7, with TRBD2 matching over 8 bases. The CDR3 runs 16 residues. The germline CDR1 and CDR2 sequences are DFQATT and SNEGSKA (reference sequence). The trim removed 3 bases at V and 6 bases at J, leaving 16 bases unmatched.

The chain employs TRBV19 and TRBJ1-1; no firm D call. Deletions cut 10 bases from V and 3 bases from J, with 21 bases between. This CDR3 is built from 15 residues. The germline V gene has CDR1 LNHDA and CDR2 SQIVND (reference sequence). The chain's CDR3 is CATYPTRVSHTEAFF. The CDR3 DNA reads TGTGCCACCTACCCGACGAGGGTGTCGCACACTGAAGCTTTCTTT. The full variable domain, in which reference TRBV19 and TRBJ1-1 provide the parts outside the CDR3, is DGGITQSPKYLFRKEGQNVTLSCEQNLNHDAMYWYRQDPGQGLRLIYYSQIVNDFQKGDIAEGYSVSREKKESFPLTVTSAQKNPTAFYLCATYPTRVSHTEAFFGQGTRLTVV.

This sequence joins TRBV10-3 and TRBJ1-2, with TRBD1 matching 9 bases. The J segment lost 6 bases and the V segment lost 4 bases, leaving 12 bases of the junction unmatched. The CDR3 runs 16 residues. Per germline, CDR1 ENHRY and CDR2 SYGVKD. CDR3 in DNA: TGTGCCATCAGTGGCTCCGGGGGAAGACAGGGGGATGGCTACACCTTC. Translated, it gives CAISGSGGRQGDGYTF.

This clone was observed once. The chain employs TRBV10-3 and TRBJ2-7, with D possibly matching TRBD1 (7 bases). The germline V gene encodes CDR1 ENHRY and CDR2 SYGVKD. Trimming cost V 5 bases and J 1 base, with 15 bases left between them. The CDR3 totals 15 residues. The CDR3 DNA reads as TGTGCCATCAGTCCTTCGGAGGGACAGTCCTACGAGCAGTACTTC. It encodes CAISPSEGQSYEQYF.

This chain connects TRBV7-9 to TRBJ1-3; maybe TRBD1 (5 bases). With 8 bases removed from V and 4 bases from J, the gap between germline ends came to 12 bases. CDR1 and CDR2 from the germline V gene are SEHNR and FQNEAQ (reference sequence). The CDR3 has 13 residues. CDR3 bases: TGTGCCAGCGGGAGGGGTTTCGGAAACACCATATATTTT. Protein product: CASGRGFGNTIYF. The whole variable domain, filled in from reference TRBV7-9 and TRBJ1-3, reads DTGVSQNPRHKITKRGQNVTFRCDPISEHNRLYWYRQTLGQGPEFLTYFQNEAQLEKSRLLSDRFSAERPKGSFSTLEIQRTEQGDSAMYLCASGRGFGNTIYFGEGSWLTVV.

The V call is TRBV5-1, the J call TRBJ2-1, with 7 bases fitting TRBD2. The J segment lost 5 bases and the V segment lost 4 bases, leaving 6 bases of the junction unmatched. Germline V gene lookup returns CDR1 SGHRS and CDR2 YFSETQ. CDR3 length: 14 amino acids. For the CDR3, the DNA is TGCGCCAGCAGCGGTAGCGGGCTTAACAATGAGCAGTTCTTC. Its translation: CASSGSGLNNEQFF.

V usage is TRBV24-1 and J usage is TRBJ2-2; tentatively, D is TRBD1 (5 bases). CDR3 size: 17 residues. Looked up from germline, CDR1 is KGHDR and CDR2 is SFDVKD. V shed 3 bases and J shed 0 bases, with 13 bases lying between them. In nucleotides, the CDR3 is TGTGCCACCAGTGATCCTGGACAAATCCCGAACACCGGGGAGCTGTTTTTT. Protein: CATSDPGQIPNTGELFF.

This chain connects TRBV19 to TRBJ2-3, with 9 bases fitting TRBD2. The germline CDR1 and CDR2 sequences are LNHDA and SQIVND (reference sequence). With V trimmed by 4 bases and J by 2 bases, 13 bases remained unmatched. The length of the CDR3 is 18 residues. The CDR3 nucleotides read TGTGCCAGTAGTAGTAGGGTGAAAACTAGCGGGTTCACAGATACGCAGTATTTT. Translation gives CASSSRVKTSGFTDTQYF.

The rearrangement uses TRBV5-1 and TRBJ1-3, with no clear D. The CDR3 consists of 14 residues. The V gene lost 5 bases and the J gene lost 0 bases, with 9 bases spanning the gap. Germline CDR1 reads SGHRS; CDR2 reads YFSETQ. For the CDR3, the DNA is TGCGCCAGCAGGTCTTCCCTCTCTGGAAACACCATATATTTT. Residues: CASRSSLSGNTIYF.

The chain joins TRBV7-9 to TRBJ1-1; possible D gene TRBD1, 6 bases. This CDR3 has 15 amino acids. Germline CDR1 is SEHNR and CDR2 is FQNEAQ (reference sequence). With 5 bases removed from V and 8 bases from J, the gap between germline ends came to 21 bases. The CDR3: CASSTGTHNTLEAFF. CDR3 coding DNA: TGTGCCAGCAGCACCGGGACACACAATACCTTAGAAGCTTTCTTT.